Given below is one TCR beta chain in context. Its antigen remains unidentified. This specimen belongs to a study of cytotoxic CD8 clonotypes in ibrutinib-treated CLL. Study-level background: Across the patients, roughly 10 were relapsed/refractory, under 16 treatment-naive and 17 to 18 IGHV unmutated. Overall study findings and caveats: Clonality rose at ibrutinib response, held steady in sustained remission, and fell toward baseline at progression. The times at which samples were taken varied between sustained-remission and progressing patients.

Profiling relied on immunoSEQ multiplex PCR, and the TCRdb table lists in-frame clones only, not all of them. The data hold some 140,000 clones, with under 95% observed a single time. The germline V and J ends were trimmed by 6 bases and 7 bases, with 12 bases remaining between them. The V gene's germline CDR1 is KGHSH and CDR2 LQKENI. The CDR3 sequence is 13 residues long. The origin of this receptor is a human donor with chronic lymphocytic leukemia. Sample: PBMCs, taken after 12 months of ibrutinib treatment. The rearrangement uses TRBV18 and TRBJ2-2, with D possibly being TRBD2 (6 bases). The CDR3 protein is CASSVADYGELFF. CDR3 bases: TGTGCCAGCTCTGTAGCGGATTACGGGGAGCTGTTTTTT.